The entry below describes one T cell receptor beta chain. There is no known antigen for this receptor. Base qualities are missing; no much larger clone stands one base away. TCRbeta CDR3 regions were amplified from genomic DNA by means of the immunoSEQ Assay, a bias-controlled multiplex PCR. The authors processed their data as follows. Within the assay, amplification of reference gene primers was used to estimate how many nucleated cells each sample contained. To quantify the absolute abundance of each unique TCRbeta CDR3 rearrangement, sequence reads were collapsed and filtered. Productive Simpson clonality was computed per sample as the square root of Simpson's diversity index over productive rearrangements. In TCRdb, the immuneACCESS table is reduced to in-frame sequences with V and J assigned. These tables do not hold every clone; where another copy was compared, an unresolved V gene accounts for under half, and the others remain unexplained. V, J and clone size are taken as reported in that table, and D and trimming were inferred from the DNA itself. The sample table records about 59,000 clones; over 75% of these occur just once. The ten most abundant clones make up more than 8% of the sample.

Each collaborating institution followed its own protocols to collect whole blood in K2EDTA tubes. Collaborator samples were shipped for TCRbeta analysis as frozen whole blood, isolated PBMCs, or DNA extracted from either sample type. The sample comes from a study of blood T cell repertoires in COVID-19 (dated by TCRdb to 2019 to 2021). The study in broad terms: Samples covering the acute and convalescent phases of COVID-19 were provided by collaborators in the United States, Italy and Spain. Sample metadata almost always included a de-identified subject ID, COVID-19 status, age in years and sex. Subjects who had been exposed to COVID-19, were actively infected with it, or had recovered from it provided the deeply sampled blood TCRbeta repertoires that made up the dataset. Where available, HLA class I and class II types were taken from metadata supplied by the sample provider and were not determined by assay-based typing. The material from the prospective study consisted of cDNA or gDNA derived from T cells, B-cell-depleted T cells, or PBMCs. The repertoires were made available in a free public database intended to serve as a resource for research on the immune response to SARS-CoV-2. Samples came from the ongoing ImmuneRACE study (first 160 participants) plus 1,254 subjects from 6 global collaborators.

Paper-wide results and their limitations: The quantity of clinical and demographic metadata differed by source and by participant and was supplied without curation.

CDR1 and CDR2 (SGHTA, FQGTGA) derive from the germline V gene. At the junction V is shortened by 1 base and J by 5 bases; bases outside the gene matches: 6. The CDR3 goes from the cysteine to the phenylalanine over 16 residues. Just the 48-base CDR3 DNA is kept, in frame starting at base 1. The sequence was collected from a human donor in a cohort sampled during active COVID-19. The sample taken for sequencing was peripheral blood. The chain couples TRBV7-3 to TRBJ2-2; 8 bases in the junction line up with TRBD1. The DNA sequence is as follows: TGTGCCAGCAGCTTAAGGACAGGGAGGTTTACCGGGGAGCTGTTTTTT. Its amino acids are CASSLRTGRFTGELFF.